These 8 T cell receptor beta chains came from one sample sequenced in a study of T cells in Graves' hyperthyroidism and ophthalmopathy. Amplification targeted TCR beta CDR3 regions from RNA transcripts. HTBI primers were employed in a first-round RT-PCR of the TCR CDR3. Each CDR3 protein is one row after TCRdb ran MiXCR on the multiplex PCR reads. The profile shows hundreds of thousands of distinct CDR3 sequences, about an eighth of them singletons. Source material: blood. These TCRs come from a woman aged 40 to 50 with Graves' ophthalmopathy.

Many counts were recorded for this clonotype. J is TRBJ2-3 and V is TRBV7-2, with D uncertain. V gave up 0 bases and J gave up 8 bases, with 15 bases separating them. Germline V CDR1 and CDR2: SGHTA, FQGNSA. The CDR3 is 15 residues long. CDR3 amino acids: CASSLAPDLASTQYF. Here the CDR3 DNA reads TGTGCCAGCAGCTTAGCGCCCGACCTGGCTAGTACGCAGTATTTT.

There are many counts of this clonotype. The rearrangement links TRBV19 to TRBJ1-1; unclear D gene. The CDR3 contains 14 residues. With 5 bases removed from V and 1 base from J, the gap between germline ends came to 11 bases. Per germline, CDR1 LNHDA and CDR2 SQIVND (reference sequence). The chain's CDR3 is CASSYPGPNTEAFF. CDR3 nucleotide sequence: TGTGCCAGTAGTTATCCGGGCCCGAACACTGAAGCTTTCTTT.

V is TRBV3-1 and J is TRBJ2-4; maybe TRBD1 (6 bases). With 4 bases removed from V and 6 bases from J, the gap between germline ends came to 19 bases. This CDR3 region has 16 residues. Germline V gene lookup returns CDR1 LGHDT and CDR2 YNNKEL (reference sequence). CDR3: CASSLLKPQQGNIQYF. The DNA of the CDR3 is TGTGCCAGCAGCCTATTGAAGCCGCAACAGGGAAACATTCAGTACTTC.

This clonotype was counted ten times or more. The chain recombines TRBV19 with TRBJ1-1, with D possibly matching TRBD1 (5 bases). Germline CDR1 is LNHDA and CDR2 is SQIVND (reference sequence). This CDR3 spans 14 amino acids. V was cut by 7 bases and J by 7 bases, with 19 bases left in between. Written as DNA, the CDR3 is TGTGCCAGTATTAGTACCGGGACCTACAATGAAGCTTTCTTT. Its translation is CASISTGTYNEAFF.

There are a few counts of this clonotype. The chain couples TRBV7-9 to TRBJ2-5; maybe TRBD1 (5 bases). The CDR3 covers 15 residues. Trimming removed 5 bases at V and 0 bases at J, with 13 bases between. The V gene's germline CDR1 is SEHNR and CDR2 FQNEAQ (reference sequence). This chain's CDR3 is CASSQGATYQETQYF. The CDR3 DNA reads TGTGCCAGCAGCCAAGGGGCCACGTACCAAGAGACCCAGTACTTC.

This clonotype came up many times. The genes are TRBV29-1 and TRBJ1-2; TRBD1 matches at 7 bases. V trimming: 6 bases; J trimming: 3 bases; junction bases outside the gene matches: 7. This CDR3 spans 13 amino acids. Per germline, CDR1 SQVTM and CDR2 ANQGSEA. CDR3 nucleotides: TGCAGCGTCGACCAGGGGGAGCACTATGGCTACACCTTC. Translating gives CSVDQGEHYGYTF.

The chain joins TRBV28 to TRBJ2-6; no clear D gene. Germline CDR1 reads MDHEN; CDR2 reads SYDVKM. Between the trimmed V and J ends, which lost 6 bases and 2 bases, there was a span of 23 bases. This CDR3 is 19 amino acids long. The CDR3 nucleotides read TGTGCCAGCAGCCAAGATCGTCTGATAGGCAGTACTGGGGCCAACGTCCTGACTTTC. Translating gives CASSQDRLIGSTGANVLTF.

At least ten counts were recorded for this clonotype. The rearrangement uses TRBV7-8 and TRBJ2-7, with D hard to call. The V and J ends lost 5 bases and 2 bases respectively, with 7 bases between them. Germline assignment: CDR1 SGHVS and CDR2 FQNEAQ. CDR3 size: 12 residues. The CDR3 sequence: CASSPVAYEQYF. In nucleotides, the CDR3 is TGTGCCAGCAGCCCGGTGGCCTACGAGCAGTACTTC.